This T cell receptor (beta chain) was identified during a study of OX40 agonist ivuxolimab in advanced cancers. Context from the whole study: Ivuxolimab was a fully human IgG2 agonistic monoclonal antibody targeting the costimulatory receptor OX40 (CD134). In the dose-escalation cohort, around four fifths of patients were male, and the mean age was approximately 60 years, with a range of about 23 to 80. Peripheral TCRbeta sequencing was intended to test whether TCR sequence diversity was altered and clonal T-cell expansion was caused by ivuxolimab. Intravenous ivuxolimab was administered to patients every 2 weeks at six dose levels: 0.01, 0.1, 0.3, 1.5, 3 and 10 mg/kg. Prior anti-PD-1, anti-PD-L1 or anti-CTLA-4 therapy was permitted, and checkpoint inhibitors had been received by around 40% of dose-escalation patients. Among the roughly 50 dose-escalation patients, around 20 had hepatocellular carcinoma, roughly 15 melanoma, 9 renal cell carcinoma and 9 head and neck cancer. Partial responses occurred in three dose-escalation patients, of whom one had hepatocellular carcinoma and two had cutaneous melanoma. The paper reports the monotherapy dose-escalation portion (N of about 47 patients) of the phase I ivuxolimab trial. The research as a whole found: Low levels of normalized T-cell clonal expansion were also shown by some nonresponding patients. After ivuxolimab, expanded clones were on average more numerous among CD8+ T cells than among CD4+ T cells. In the 0.1-3.0 mg/kg groups, partial responders had among the lowest normalized peripheral clonal expansion, particularly in CD8+ T cells. At doses of 0.1 to 3.0 mg/kg, clonal expansion of both CD4+ and CD8+ blood T cells was observed from baseline to week 6. Which antigens the clonally expanded peripheral T cells were specific for was not determined.

Patients with a history of autoimmune disease or receiving systemic immunosuppression were excluded from the trial. Peripheral blood for TCR sequencing was collected from all dose cohorts at baseline, on cycle 4 day 1, and on cycle 7 day 1. Samples were obtained from an open-label, multicenter, first-in-human phase I dose-escalation trial of ivuxolimab. Adults with locally advanced or metastatic melanoma, renal cell carcinoma, hepatocellular carcinoma or head and neck squamous cell carcinoma were enrolled in the trial. CD4+ and CD8+ T cells were sorted separately from peripheral blood before TCR sequencing. V is shortened by 2 bases, J by 3 bases, and the region joining them spans 11 bases. The CDR3 has 15 amino acids, counting the end cysteine and phenylalanine. Only the CDR3 DNA is retained, 45 bases long and in frame from the first base. For CDR1 and CDR2, the germline V gene (reference sequence) lists LNHDA and SQIVND.

Concerning this clone: Its antigen specificity is not known. Base qualities are not recorded, but no much larger clone differs from it by a single base.

Genomic DNA was isolated from the sorted cells so that the TCRbeta CDR3 region could be sequenced. TCRbeta CDR3 regions were sequenced using the immunoSEQ Assay. The clones in this table, taken by TCRdb from immuneACCESS, are in-frame only. Not every clone is retained; where verified, under half of the shortfall comes from an unresolved V gene, and the cause of the rest is unknown. The table for this sample lists 30,000 to 35,000 clones; approximately 89% of them were counted only once. The ten largest clones take up 36% of the sample. The material was CD4+ or CD8+ T cells sorted from blood, obtained in a trial of the OX40 agonist ivuxolimab. The V and J genes are TRBV19 and TRBJ1-3, with the identity of the D gene unclear. The receptor comes from an adult with an advanced solid tumor such as melanoma, head and neck, liver or kidney cancer. The DNA sequence is TGTGCCAGTAGTATAAACCGCGGGGTTGGAAACACCATATATTTT. This is translated as CASSINRGVGNTIYF.